This T cell receptor (beta chain) was recovered during a study of blood T cell repertoires in COVID-19. The assay was immunoSEQ multiplex PCR, and TCRdb's table has in-frame clones only and misses some. Among some 100,000 clones listed, around three quarters were seen once. Unmatched junction bases numbered 6, after V lost 4 bases and J lost 3 bases. Germline values: CDR1 MNHEY, CDR2 SMNVEV (reference sequence). This CDR3 spans 15 amino acids. V usage is TRBV27 and J usage is TRBJ2-5; 9 bases align to TRBD1. This receptor was obtained from a human donor in a cohort sampled during active or convalescent COVID-19. Sequencing was carried out using peripheral blood. The CDR3: CASSSGQGREETQYF. In DNA, the CDR3 is TGTGCCAGCAGTTCCGGACAGGGGAGGGAAGAGACCCAGTACTTC.